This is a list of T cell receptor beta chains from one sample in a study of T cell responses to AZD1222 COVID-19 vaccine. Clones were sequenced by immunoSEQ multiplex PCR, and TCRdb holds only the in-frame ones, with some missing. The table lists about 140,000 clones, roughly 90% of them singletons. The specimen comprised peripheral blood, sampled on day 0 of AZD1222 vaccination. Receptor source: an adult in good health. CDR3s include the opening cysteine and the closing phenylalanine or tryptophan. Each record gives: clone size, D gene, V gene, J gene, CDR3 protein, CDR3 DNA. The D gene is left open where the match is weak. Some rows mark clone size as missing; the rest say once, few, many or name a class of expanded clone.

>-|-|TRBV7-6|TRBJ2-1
CASRGRVGEQFF
TGTGCCAGCCGGGGTAGGGTAGGTGAGCAGTTCTTC
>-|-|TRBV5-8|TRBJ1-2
CASSYAGSNYGYTF
TGTGCCAGCAGCTACGCAGGCAGTAACTATGGCTACACCTTC
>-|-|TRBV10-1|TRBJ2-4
CASEQAGLAKNIQYF
TGCGCCAGTGAACAAGCTGGATTAGCCAAAAACATTCAGTACTTC
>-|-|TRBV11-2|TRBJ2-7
CASSLVRRRQQGFPYEQYF
TGTGCCAGCAGCTTAGTCCGCAGGAGGCAGCAGGGGTTTCCCTACGAGCAGTACTTC
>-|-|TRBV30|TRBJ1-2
CAWSTGTNYGYTF
TGTGCCTGGAGCACAGGGACTAACTATGGCTACACCTTC
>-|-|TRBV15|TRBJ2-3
CATSRDSATDTQYF
TGTGCCACCAGCAGAGACAGTGCCACAGATACGCAGTATTTT
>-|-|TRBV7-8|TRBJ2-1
CASRPRGLRGSNNEQFF
TGTGCCAGCAGACCAAGGGGCCTTCGAGGGAGCAACAATGAGCAGTTCTTC
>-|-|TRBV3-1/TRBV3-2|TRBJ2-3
CASSPRGAANRDTQYF
TGTGCCAGCAGCCCCAGAGGAGCGGCCAACAGGGATACGCAGTATTTT
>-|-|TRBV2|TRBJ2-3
CASSASGRSDTQYF
TGTGCCAGCAGTGCTTCGGGCCGGTCAGATACGCAGTATTTT
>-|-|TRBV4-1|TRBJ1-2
CASSQEETGGPNGYTF
TGCGCCAGCAGCCAAGAAGAGACAGGTGGCCCAAATGGCTACACCTTC
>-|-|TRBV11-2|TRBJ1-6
CASSFDDPTTYSPLHF
TGTGCCAGCAGCTTCGATGATCCTACGACATACTCACCCCTCCACTTT
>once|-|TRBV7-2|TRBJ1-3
CARVDSGNTIYF
TGTGCCAGGGTCGATTCTGGAAACACCATATATTTT
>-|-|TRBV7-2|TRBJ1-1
CASSLQGMGTEAFF
TGTGCCAGCAGCTTACAGGGGATGGGAACTGAAGCTTTCTTT
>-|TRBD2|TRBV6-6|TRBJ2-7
CASRDAGLAGGVEQYF
TGTGCCAGCAGGGACGCGGGACTAGCGGGAGGTGTCGAGCAGTACTTC
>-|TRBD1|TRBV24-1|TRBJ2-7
CATSDQGQGAYEQYF
TGTGCCACCAGTGACCAGGGACAGGGGGCCTACGAGCAGTACTTC
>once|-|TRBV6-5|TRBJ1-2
CASSYSKRNYGYTF
TGTGCCAGCAGTTACTCGAAACGGAACTATGGCTACACCTTC
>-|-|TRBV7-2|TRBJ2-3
CASSFRIGGTNTQYF
TGTGCCAGCAGCTTCCGTATCGGCGGGACGAATACGCAGTATTTT